Listed here is a single T cell receptor (beta chain). Its binding antigen is unknown. No base quality information exists; no much larger clone differs at one position. Systemically healthy Caucasian individuals from Russia, 39 in total and aged about 6 to 100 years, were included as donors. Each donor gave around 9 milliliters of peripheral blood, collected into EDTA-treated Vacutainer tubes. Ficoll-Paque density-gradient centrifugation was used to isolate PBMCs, with at least 7 million obtained per sample. Trizol reagent was used to extract total RNA from PBMCs, with at least 6 micrograms per sample. Naive CD45RAhigh/CD27high T cell percentages were measured by flow cytometry on a PBMC aliquot from every donor. Germline trimming: 2 bases from V, 2 bases from J; junction bases outside gene matches: 8. The CDR3 contains 18 residues, cysteine and phenylalanine counted. Just CDR3 DNA is preserved here, 54 bases in frame from base 1. CDR1 ENHRY and CDR2 SYGVKD were looked up in the germline V gene.

These data come from a study of blood T cells in healthy people across ages (dated by TCRdb to between 2014 and 2016). At the level of the whole study: In model experiments, template switching captured roughly one uniquely barcoded TCR beta cDNA molecule for every two T cells. The study measured age-related changes in TCR beta repertoire diversity using deep sequencing normalized with unique cDNA molecular identifiers. The donors were split into four age groups: young (average roughly 15 years), middle-aged (roughly 39), aged (roughly 68) and long-lived (roughly 86). To avoid experimental bias, donors of different ages were spread randomly across the sequencing lanes. The study analyzed two additional independent replicas of 1 million unique cDNA reads from the same blood draw for two donors, one aged 18 to 30 and one aged 80 or older.

Library method: 5' RACE. These reads were obtained on an Illumina HiSeq 2500. The second PCR ran for roughly 7 to 12 cycles and used a J-beta primer mix along with a sample-barcoded 5' primer. Each TCR beta cDNA molecule received a unique molecular identifier from a template-switch 5' adaptor carrying 12 random nucleotides. Each sample yielded at least 2.5 million CDR3-containing paired-end reads. All of the RNA was converted into first-strand cDNA using the Mint cDNA synthesis kit, with a TRBC-specific oligonucleotide serving as the primer. Following uracil-DNA glycosylase treatment, a first 18-cycle PCR with universal primers M1SS and BC2_uni_R was performed on all cDNA. From the authors' description of their analysis: For normalization, 1 million high-quality reads, each with a distinct molecular identifier, were randomly selected from each sample. Reads with shared molecular identifiers were discarded instead of being binned into consensus sequences. MiTCR, with a Q25 quality threshold and the strictest error-elimination algorithm, was used for CDR3 identification, clonotype clustering and error correction. Lower-bound total TCR beta diversity was estimated with a nonparametric unseen species model using Euler transformation. TCRdb redid the processing of the public reads, applying fastp at Q25 and MiXCR, and retained in-frame beta chains. Under each unique CDR3 protein, matching rows form one entry showing the most common genes and DNA. The V and J calls come from TCRdb's annotation, not from the publication. The sample yields about 1.8 million distinct CDR3 sequences; just under 50% were counted once. Approximately 2.1% of the sample rests with the top ten.

General study outcomes and caveats: Because the CMV infection status of the donors was unknown, age-related changes in expanded clonotypes may potentially have been confounded. The long-lived group showed more naive CD4+ T cells, fewer expanded clones and increased TCR diversity than the aged group, suggesting age selection. Total diversity estimates from one million sequenced T cells were considered lower bounds and underestimates. Observed TCR beta diversity per million T cells fell roughly linearly with age, and a significant reduction was already apparent by age around 36. The percentage of naive T cells measured by flow cytometry correlated strongly with observed TCR beta diversity. Conclusive comparison of naive and antigen-experienced compartments was prevented by the profiling of bulk unsorted PBMCs.

Specimen: blood. The chain is encoded by TRBV10-3 joined to TRBJ2-1; 11 of the junction bases match TRBD1. The clonotype was recovered from a woman in her forties in good health. The DNA is TGTGCCATCAGTGAGCCAAGGGGGGACAGGGGGGCCTACAATGAGCAGTTCTTC. It codes for CAISEPRGDRGAYNEQFF.